This TCR beta chain was observed in a study of T cells in Graves' hyperthyroidism and ophthalmopathy. Background on the study: Staff took peripheral blood when the initial diagnosis was made, before any treatment began.

This CDR3 contains 13 residues. The V end lost 5 bases, the J end lost 5 bases, and 10 bases lay between the germline ends. The germline gives CDR1 SGHNT, CDR2 YENEEA. Subjects aged 18 to 65 presented with newly diagnosed hyperthyroidism of less than 2 months' duration. PBMCs stemmed from around 10 ml fresh peripheral blood. This clonotype was picked up many times. Its cognate antigen is unknown. Regarding the study as a whole: Most thyroid-expanded clonotypes above 0.001 were also found in blood.

From RNA transcripts, TCR beta CDR3 regions were amplified. HTBI primers were the set used in a first-round RT-PCR of the TCR CDR3. Each CDR3 protein is one row after TCRdb ran MiXCR on the multiplex PCR reads. Of a few hundred thousand distinct CDR3 sequences listed, about 13% are singletons. The sequence was collected from a man between 25 and 39 years old with Graves' hyperthyroidism that later progressed to Graves' ophthalmopathy. Specimen: blood. This chain connects TRBV11-3 to TRBJ1-5; unclear D gene. CDR3 nucleotide sequence: TGTGCCAGCAGCGCCAGTTGGGATCAGCCCCAGCATTTT. Amino acid sequence: CASSASWDQPQHF.